This T cell receptor (beta chain) originates from a study of blood T cell repertoires in COVID-19. The overall study: The United States, Italy and Spain supplied acute and convalescent COVID-19 samples. The cDNA or gDNA used as material had been derived from T cells, B-cell-depleted T cells, or PBMCs.

The length of the CDR3 is 17 residues. Per the original methods: By means of reference gene primer amplification, nucleated cell counts were estimated. Sequenced by immunoSEQ multiplex PCR; TCRdb stores in-frame clones only, minus some. The DNA was the basis for D and trimming; V, J and clone size are from that table. The repertoire has around 350,000 clones, approximately 86% of them found once; the top ten carry around 2.9%. The specimen was peripheral blood. This receptor was obtained from a human donor in a cohort sampled during active COVID-19. The chain uses TRBV21-1 and TRBJ1-6; the table's D call, TRBD1, has no DNA check behind it. TRBV21-1 is deemed a pseudogene. The CDR3 reads CASSKVQGAMGLSPLHF. As DNA, the CDR3 is TGTGCCAGCAGCAAAGTTCAGGGGGCGATGGGCCTTTCACCCCTCCACTTT.